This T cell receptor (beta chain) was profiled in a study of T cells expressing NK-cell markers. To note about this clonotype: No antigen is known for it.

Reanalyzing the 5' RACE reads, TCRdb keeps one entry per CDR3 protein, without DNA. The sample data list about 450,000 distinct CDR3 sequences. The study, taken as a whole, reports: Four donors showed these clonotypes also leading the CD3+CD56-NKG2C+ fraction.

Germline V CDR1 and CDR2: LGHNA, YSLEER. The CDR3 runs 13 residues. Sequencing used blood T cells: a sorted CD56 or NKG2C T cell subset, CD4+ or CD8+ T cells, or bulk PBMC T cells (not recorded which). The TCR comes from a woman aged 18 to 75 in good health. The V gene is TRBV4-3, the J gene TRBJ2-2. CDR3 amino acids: CASSQGVSGELFF.